This TCR beta chain emerged from a study of response to subunit inactivated influenza vaccine. In the case of this clonotype: What it recognizes is unknown.

CDR3 size: 17 residues. Germline V CDR1 and CDR2: SGHVS, FQNEAQ. The germline V and J ends were trimmed by 1 base and 4 bases, with 16 bases remaining between them. Study observations and caveats: Authors suggested each seasonal flu vaccination may recruit only limited numbers of new T cells.

Each CDR3 protein gets one entry after TCRdb re-called the RT-PCR reads with MiXCR. The sample holds about 650,000 distinct CDR3 sequences, 14% seen once. The gene calls are TRBV7-8 and TRBJ2-2; D remains ambiguous. Here the sequenced sample was PBMCs from blood, taken about 14 days before vaccination. The receptor comes from a man in his forties or fifties who received an inactivated influenza vaccine. CDR3 sequence reads: CASSLGLEVWVTGELFF. DNA of the CDR3: TGTGCCAGCAGCTTAGGGCTAGAGGTGTGGGTCACCGGGGAGCTGTTTTTT.